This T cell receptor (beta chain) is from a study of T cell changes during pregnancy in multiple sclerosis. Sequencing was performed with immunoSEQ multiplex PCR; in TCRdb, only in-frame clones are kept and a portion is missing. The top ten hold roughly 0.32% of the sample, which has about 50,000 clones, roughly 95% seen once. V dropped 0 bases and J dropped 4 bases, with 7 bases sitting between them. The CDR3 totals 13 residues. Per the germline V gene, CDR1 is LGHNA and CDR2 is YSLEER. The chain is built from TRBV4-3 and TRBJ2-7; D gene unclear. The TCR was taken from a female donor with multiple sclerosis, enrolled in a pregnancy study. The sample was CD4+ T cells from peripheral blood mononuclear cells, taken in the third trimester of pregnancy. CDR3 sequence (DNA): TGCGCCAGCAGCCAAGATCTCGGGTACGAGCAGTACTTC. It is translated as CASSQDLGYEQYF.